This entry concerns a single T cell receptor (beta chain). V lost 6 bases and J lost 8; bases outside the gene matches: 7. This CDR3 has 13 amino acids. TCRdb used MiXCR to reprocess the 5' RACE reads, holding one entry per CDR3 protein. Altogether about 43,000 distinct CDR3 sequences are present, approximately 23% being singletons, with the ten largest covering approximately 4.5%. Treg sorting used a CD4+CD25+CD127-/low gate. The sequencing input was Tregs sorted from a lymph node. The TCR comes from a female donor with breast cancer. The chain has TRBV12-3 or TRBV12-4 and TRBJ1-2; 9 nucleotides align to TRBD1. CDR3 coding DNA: TGTGCCAGCAGCCCGGACAGGGGACGCGGCTACACCTTC. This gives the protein CASSPDRGRGYTF.